The 7 T cell receptor beta chains given below trace back to one sample, sequenced in a study of brain T cells in children with intractable seizures. The method was immunoSEQ multiplex PCR; TCRdb's version includes in-frame clones alone and lacks a portion of them. Among 110,000 or so clones, roughly 92% were seen once, and the ten largest hold around 4%. This sample comprised peripheral blood, obtained at surgery. Receptors were obtained from a boy in the first two years of life with hemimegalencephaly and intractable seizures.

The chain has TRBV5-1 and TRBJ2-7, with a possible D match to TRBD1 (6 bases). The V and J ends lost 0 bases and 2 bases respectively, with 18 bases between them. CDR3 length equals 17 residues. Germline V CDR1 and CDR2: SGHRS, YFSETQ. The CDR3 is CASSLAPEGRTAYEQYF. In nucleotides, the CDR3 is TGCGCCAGCAGCTTGGCCCCAGAGGGAAGGACAGCCTACGAGCAGTACTTC. Drawing the rest from reference TRBV5-1 and TRBJ2-7, the complete variable domain is KAGVTQTPRYLIKTRGQQVTLSCSPISGHRSVSWYQQTPGQGLQFLFEYFSETQRNKGNFPGRFSGRQFSNSRSEMNVSTLELGDSALYLCASSLAPEGRTAYEQYFGPGTRLTVT.

The chain employs TRBV6-5 and TRBJ2-2, with D possibly matching TRBD2 (6 bases). Trimming cost V 2 bases and J 4 bases, with 11 bases left between them. The CDR3 totals 15 residues. Looked up from germline, CDR1 is MNHEY and CDR2 is SVGAGI. CDR3 nucleotides: TGTGCCAGCAGTTACGGCCTAGCGCCCACCGGGGAGCTGTTTTTT. Amino acid sequence: CASSYGLAPTGELFF.

V usage is TRBV7-6 and J usage is TRBJ1-3; no definite D call. This CDR3 is 13 amino acids long. The V gene's germline CDR1 is SGHVS and CDR2 FNYEAQ. The V and J ends lost 4 bases and 0 bases respectively, with 4 bases between them. CDR3 sequence (DNA): TGTGCCAGCAGCTGGGACTCTGGAAACACCATATATTTT. Protein product: CASSWDSGNTIYF.

The gene calls are TRBV19 and TRBJ1-1; D unresolved. Germline V CDR1 and CDR2: LNHDA, SQIVND (reference sequence). The CDR3 sequence is 17 residues long. With 2 bases removed from V and 2 bases from J, the gap between germline ends came to 18 bases. The chain's CDR3 is CASSIRALTHLNTEAFF. The CDR3 DNA is TGTGCCAGTAGTATAAGGGCCCTAACGCACCTCAACACTGAAGCTTTCTTT.

The chain is built from TRBV28 and TRBJ1-2, with 8 nucleotides matching TRBD1. Germline lookup yields CDR1 MDHEN and CDR2 SYDVKM. J was trimmed by 4 bases and V by 5 bases; bases with no gene match: 9. The CDR3 has 15 residues. CDR3 in amino acids: CASSPVTGEGYGYTF. Here the CDR3 DNA reads TGTGCCAGCAGTCCCGTGACAGGGGAGGGCTATGGCTACACCTTC.

The J gene is TRBJ2-1, the V gene TRBV9, with D unclear. CDR1 SGDLS and CDR2 YYNGEE come from the germline V gene. Trimming cost V 0 bases and J 2 bases, with 6 bases left between them. The CDR3 covers 14 residues. As DNA, the CDR3 is TGTGCCAGCAGCGTAGAGGTCACCTACAATGAGCAGTTCTTC. Translation: CASSVEVTYNEQFF.

In nucleotides, the CDR3 is TGCGCCAGCAGCTTGACAGGCGAAAAACTGTTTTTT. Encoded protein: CASSLTGEKLFF. The chain carries TRBV5-1 and TRBJ1-4, with D possibly TRBD1 on 5 matching bases. Germline lookup yields CDR1 SGHRS and CDR2 YFSETQ. The CDR3 spans 12 residues. Trimming left V 1 base short and J 8 bases short, with 6 bases between.